This entry lists 5 T cell receptor beta chains sequenced from one sample in a study of T cell responses to AZD1222 COVID-19 vaccine. Clones were read by immunoSEQ multiplex PCR, and TCRdb kept only the in-frame ones, dropping some. The data contain about 180,000 clones, 90% of them singletons. Sequences were derived from peripheral blood, sampled on day 0 of AZD1222 vaccination. The receptors shown here come from an adult in good health.

The chain carries TRBV11-3 and TRBJ1-5; a weak D match, TRBD1 (5 bases). The germline V gene has CDR1 SGHNT and CDR2 YENEEA. V shed 1 base and J shed 3 bases, with 7 bases lying between them. The CDR3 runs 14 residues. The CDR3 loop reads CASSLAGANQPQHF. The CDR3 nucleotides are TGTGCCAGCAGCTTAGCTGGGGCCAATCAGCCCCAGCATTTT.

The table lists this clone with a count of one. The chain carries TRBV11-3 and TRBJ1-6; TRBD1 is a possible D gene (6 bases). There are 15 residues in the CDR3. The ends were cut back, 1 base at V and 10 bases at J, with 14 bases in the middle. Germline CDR1 SGHNT, CDR2 YENEEA. The CDR3 coding sequence is TGTGCCAGCAGCTTAGTGTCGGGGGCGTCGTCACCCCTCCACTTT. It is translated as CASSLVSGASSPLHF.

This chain joins TRBV7-3 and TRBJ1-1; the D is unclear. CDR1 and CDR2 (germline): SGHTA, FQGTGA. CDR3 length: 14 amino acids. Trimming shortened V by 1 base and J by 4 bases, and 10 bases separated the two germline ends. DNA for the CDR3: TGTGCCAGCAGCTTAATTGGGGTCAGCACTGAAGCTTTCTTT. Translating it yields CASSLIGVSTEAFF. The whole variable domain, filled in from reference TRBV7-3 and TRBJ1-1, reads GAGVSQTPSNKVTEKGKYVELRCDPISGHTALYWYRQSLGQGPEFLIYFQGTGAADDSGLPNDRFFAVRPEGSVSTLKIQRTERGDSAVYLCASSLIGVSTEAFFGQGTRLTVV.

This chain connects TRBV7-6 to TRBJ2-2, with 8 bases aligning to TRBD2. The CDR3 has 14 residues. The germline CDR1 and CDR2 sequences are SGHVS and FNYEAQ. The trim removed 4 bases at V and 10 bases at J, leaving 8 bases unmatched. In nucleotides, the CDR3 is TGTGCCAGCAGCTCCCGGGGGGGGGCGGAGGAGCTGTTTTTT. Encoded protein: CASSSRGGAEELFF.

V and J are TRBV7-2 and TRBJ1-1; no clear D. Germline V lookup: CDR1 SGHTA, CDR2 FQGNSA. The V and J ends lost 5 bases and 3 bases respectively, with 4 bases between them. The CDR3 has 11 amino acids. CDR3 protein: CASSLYTEAFF. The CDR3 nucleotides read TGTGCCAGCAGCCTATACACTGAAGCTTTCTTT.